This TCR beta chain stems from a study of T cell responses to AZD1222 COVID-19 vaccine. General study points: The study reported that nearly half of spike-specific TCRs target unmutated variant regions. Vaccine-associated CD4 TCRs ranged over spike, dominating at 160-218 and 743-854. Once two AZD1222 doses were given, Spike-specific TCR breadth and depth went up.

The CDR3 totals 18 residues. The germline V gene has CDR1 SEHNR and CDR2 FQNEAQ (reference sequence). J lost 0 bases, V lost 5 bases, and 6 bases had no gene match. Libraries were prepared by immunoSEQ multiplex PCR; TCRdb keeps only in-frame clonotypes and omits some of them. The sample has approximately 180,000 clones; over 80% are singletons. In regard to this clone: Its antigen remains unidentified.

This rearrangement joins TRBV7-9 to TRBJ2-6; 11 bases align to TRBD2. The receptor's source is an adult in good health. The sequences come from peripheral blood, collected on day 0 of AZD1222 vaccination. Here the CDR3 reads CASSRTSGGLSGANVLTF. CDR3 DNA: TGTGCCAGCAGCCGAACTAGCGGGGGCCTCTCTGGGGCCAACGTCCTGACTTTC.